This is a list of T cell receptor beta chains from one sample in a study of prognosis after radiotherapy for stage I lung cancer. TCRdb re-derived calls from the multiplex PCR reads in MiXCR, one entry per CDR3 protein. The sample records approximately 20,000 distinct CDR3 sequences, approximately 26% being singletons. Sequencing was performed on PBMCs, taken before or after stereotactic body radiation therapy (not recorded which). The source of these receptors is a donor over 45 with non-small cell lung cancer. Each CDR3 is given with its conserved first and last residue. For some rows the clone size is stated as once, few or many, or as a class when expanded; others skip it.

clone size: many; V gene: TRBV6-2/TRBV6-3; J gene: TRBJ2-7; CDR3 protein: CASSYSTSGRNEQYF
clone size: NA; V gene: TRBV11-2; J gene: TRBJ2-7; CDR3 protein: CASSSERGSYEQYF
clone size: NA; V gene: TRBV4-1; J gene: TRBJ2-7; CDR3 protein: CANSPTSGPYEQYF
clone size: many; V gene: TRBV5-1; J gene: TRBJ2-5; CDR3 protein: CASNPLEGEETQYF
clone size: many; V gene: TRBV11-2; J gene: TRBJ1-1; CDR3 protein: CASSLDHSGFRTEAFF
clone size: many; V gene: TRBV5-6; J gene: TRBJ2-5; CDR3 protein: CASSSAKRSYRGETQYF
clone size: many; V gene: TRBV5-5; J gene: TRBJ2-1; CDR3 protein: CASSLASRPYNEQFF
clone size: NA; V gene: TRBV6-5; J gene: TRBJ2-1; CDR3 protein: CASSFAGSSHNEQFF
clone size: many; V gene: TRBV12-3/TRBV12-4; J gene: TRBJ1-5; CDR3 protein: CASSSSGQGNQPQHF
clone size: many; V gene: TRBV6-1; J gene: TRBJ2-1; CDR3 protein: CASSGRSGSYNEQFF
clone size: many; V gene: TRBV7-9; J gene: TRBJ2-3; CDR3 protein: CASSAPGGGISTDTQYF
clone size: NA; V gene: TRBV6-1; J gene: TRBJ1-2; CDR3 protein: CASNRLVQSYGYTF
clone size: many; V gene: TRBV19; J gene: TRBJ1-5; CDR3 protein: CASRARGANDQPQHF
clone size: many; V gene: TRBV6-1; J gene: TRBJ1-1; CDR3 protein: CASSEGGYEELMNTEAFF
clone size: many; V gene: TRBV6-1; J gene: TRBJ2-7; CDR3 protein: CASSPDSTPYEQYF
clone size: many; V gene: TRBV5-1; J gene: TRBJ1-1; CDR3 protein: CASSGAENTEAFF
clone size: many; V gene: TRBV28; J gene: TRBJ2-7; CDR3 protein: CASSFQGSPYEQYF
clone size: once; V gene: TRBV2; J gene: TRBJ2-5; CDR3 protein: CASGVTSVGGETQYF
clone size: many; V gene: TRBV11-2; J gene: TRBJ2-7; CDR3 protein: CASSLGQFEQYF
clone size: many; V gene: TRBV30; J gene: TRBJ1-5; CDR3 protein: CAWSVSFSSNQPQHF
clone size: many; V gene: TRBV20-1; J gene: TRBJ2-3; CDR3 protein: CSARDNTDTQYF
clone size: many; V gene: TRBV9; J gene: TRBJ2-2; CDR3 protein: CASSVGSGTNTGELFF
clone size: many; V gene: TRBV27; J gene: TRBJ2-5; CDR3 protein: CASRRINLYQETQYF
clone size: many; V gene: TRBV6-1; J gene: TRBJ1-1; CDR3 protein: CASSENDRPNTEAFF